Presented here are 26 T cell receptor beta chains from one specimen sequenced in a study of T cell responses to AZD1222 COVID-19 vaccine. Sequencing used immunoSEQ multiplex PCR; TCRdb keeps in-frame clones, though not all of them. The top ten clones hold 0.55% of a sample with approximately 270,000 clones, about 94% of them seen once. This specimen was peripheral blood, taken 28 days after the second AZD1222 dose. The receptors shown here come from an adult who received the AZD1222 COVID-19 vaccine.

The rearrangement uses TRBV14 and TRBJ2-1; 14 nucleotides align to TRBD2. The CDR3 has 16 amino acids. Trimming cost V 5 bases and J 7 bases; bases outside gene matches: 7. The V gene's germline CDR1 is SGHDN and CDR2 FVKESK. The CDR3 DNA reads as TGTGCCAGCAGCAAAGGGACTAGCGGGAGTCTAAATGAGCAGTTCTTC. Translation gives CASSKGTSGSLNEQFF.

The rearrangement uses TRBV5-4 and TRBJ1-1; 8 positions agree with TRBD1. Germline V gene lookup returns CDR1 SGHNT and CDR2 YYREEE (reference sequence). CDR3 length equals 15 residues. Germline trimming cut 2 bases from V and 1 base from J; bases unmatched to any gene: 4. The CDR3 is CASSFDGTGNTEAFF. In DNA, the CDR3 is TGTGCCAGCAGCTTCGATGGGACAGGGAACACTGAAGCTTTCTTT.

This clone has only a few counts. V gene TRBV19 combines with J gene TRBJ2-1, with 7 bases identical to TRBD1. This CDR3 is 13 amino acids long. Germline V gene sequence: CDR1 LNHDA, CDR2 SQIVND (reference sequence). With 5 bases clipped from V and 7 bases from J, the junction kept 5 bases outside the gene matches. The CDR3 bases are TGTGCCAGTAGTCAGGGGGTGGGGAATGAGCAGTTCTTC. The encoded protein is CASSQGVGNEQFF.

The V gene is TRBV19, the J gene TRBJ1-2; D uncertain. CDR1 is LNHDA, CDR2 SQIVND, per germline (reference sequence). This CDR3 has 12 amino acids. V was cut by 3 bases and J by 8 bases, with 10 bases left in between. The CDR3 sequence: CASSIPTGGYTF. CDR3 nucleotide sequence: TGTGCCAGTAGTATCCCCACCGGAGGCTACACCTTC. The full variable domain, completed using reference TRBV19 and TRBJ1-2, is DGGITQSPKYLFRKEGQNVTLSCEQNLNHDAMYWYRQDPGQGLRLIYYSQIVNDFQKGDIAEGYSVSREKKESFPLTVTSAQKNPTAFYLCASSIPTGGYTFGSGTRLTVV.

The rearrangement uses TRBV24-1 and TRBJ1-6; TRBD1 matches 8 bases. The V and J ends lost 5 bases and 10 bases, in that order; junction bases with no gene match: 6. The CDR3 is made up of 14 amino acids. Per the germline V gene, CDR1 is KGHDR and CDR2 is SFDVKD. CDR3 sequence (DNA): TGTGCCACCAGTGTGGGACAGGCTGAGTCACCCCTCCACTTT. Encoded protein: CATSVGQAESPLHF.

The V and J genes are TRBV9 and TRBJ2-1; D assignment may be TRBD1 or TRBD2 (6 bases each). The ends were cut back, 0 bases at V and 10 bases at J, with 11 bases in the middle. Germline V gives CDR1 SGDLS, CDR2 YYNGEE. This CDR3 comprises 13 residues. In DNA, the CDR3 is TGTGCCAGCAGCGTAGCTAGGGGGGAAGAGCAGTTCTTC. It yields the protein CASSVARGEEQFF.

This clone has a handful of counts. The chain is built from TRBV6-5 and TRBJ1-6; D gene uncertain. Germline V gene data show CDR1 as MNHEY and CDR2 as SVGAGI. The V end lost 8 bases, the J end lost 8 bases, and 19 bases lay between the germline ends. The CDR3 consists of 15 residues. Here the CDR3 DNA reads TGTGCCAGCTCTATGATAGGAGGGATTGATTCACCCCTCCACTTT. Protein product: CASSMIGGIDSPLHF.

V is TRBV5-1 and J is TRBJ2-1; the D gene is possibly TRBD1 (6 bases). Deletions cut 0 bases from V and 7 bases from J, with 14 bases between. There are 15 residues in the CDR3. Germline V gives CDR1 SGHRS, CDR2 YFSETQ. The CDR3 bases are TGCGCCAGCAGCTTGGCGGGACACTCAAGAAATGAGCAGTTCTTC. This encodes CASSLAGHSRNEQFF.

The chain is built from TRBV6-5 and TRBJ1-1; TRBD1 is a possible D gene (5 bases). V lost 10 bases and J lost 0, with 18 bases in between. The CDR3 is made up of 15 amino acids. Germline loops: CDR1 MNHEY, CDR2 SVGAGI. The CDR3 spells CATSVGGYMNTEAFF. The CDR3, as DNA: TGTGCCACTTCTGTGGGGGGATACATGAACACTGAAGCTTTCTTT.

The chain uses TRBV9 and TRBJ2-7; D is tentatively TRBD1 or TRBD2 (5 bases each). The CDR3 has 14 residues. V lost 0 bases to trimming and J lost 5 bases, with 12 bases between them. The germline gives CDR1 SGDLS, CDR2 YYNGEE. CDR3 amino acids: CASSVEGRDHEQYF. CDR3 sequence (DNA): TGTGCCAGCAGCGTAGAAGGTAGGGACCACGAGCAGTACTTC. Full variable domain (outside the CDR3, taken from reference TRBV9 and TRBJ2-7): DSGVTQTPKHLITATGQRVTLRCSPRSGDLSVYWYQQSLDQGLQFLIQYYNGEERAKGNILERFSAQQFPDLHSELNLSSLELGDSALYFCASSVEGRDHEQYFGPGTRLTVT.

This chain connects TRBV5-1 to TRBJ1-1, with D perhaps matching TRBD1 (5 bases). Germline assignment: CDR1 SGHRS and CDR2 YFSETQ. CDR3 size: 15 residues. Trimming removed 0 bases from V and 6 bases from J, with 15 bases in between. CDR3 DNA: TGCGCCAGCAGCTTGGCCCCCGCGGGGGTAGCTGAAGCTTTCTTT. It encodes CASSLAPAGVAEAFF.

The gene calls are TRBV11-2 and TRBJ2-7; D ambiguous. V was shortened by 4 bases and J by 0 bases, with 10 bases between the two germline ends. This CDR3 is 14 amino acids long. CDR1 SGHAT and CDR2 FQNNGV come from the germline V gene. CDR3 sequence (DNA): TGTGCCAGCAGCTCAGGTTTTAGCTCCTACGAGCAGTACTTC. This gives the protein CASSSGFSSYEQYF.

V usage is TRBV28 and J usage is TRBJ2-7, with D perhaps TRBD2 (5 bases). Germline CDR1 is MDHEN and CDR2 is SYDVKM. The CDR3 has 13 residues. Between the trimmed V and J ends, which lost 4 bases and 7 bases, there was a span of 14 bases. The CDR3 bases are TGTGCCAGCAGTTCAGGACTCTTTCGAGAGCAGTACTTC. Amino acid sequence: CASSSGLFREQYF.

The J gene is TRBJ2-7, the V gene TRBV28; a weak D match, TRBD2 (6 bases). Germline CDR1 and CDR2: MDHEN and SYDVKM. The ends were cut back, 6 bases at V and 6 bases at J, with 15 bases in the middle. The CDR3 runs to 13 residues. Here the CDR3 DNA reads TGTGCCAGCAGCCCACCGGACTACTCCGAGCAGTACTTC. Protein: CASSPPDYSEQYF.

The chain recombines TRBV24-1 with TRBJ1-2, with D maybe TRBD1 (6 bases). Germline values: CDR1 KGHDR, CDR2 SFDVKD. The CDR3 loop spans 13 amino acids. V was clipped by 2 bases and J by 8 bases, with 11 bases between them. In DNA form, the CDR3 reads TGTGCCACCAGTGATTACAGGGCTGAGGGCTACACCTTC. As protein: CATSDYRAEGYTF.

The V call is TRBV28, the J call TRBJ2-4; weak D call: TRBD1 (6 bases). This CDR3 region has 13 residues. Germline lookup yields CDR1 MDHEN and CDR2 SYDVKM. The germline V and J ends were trimmed by 6 bases and 1 base, with 7 bases remaining between them. The CDR3 spells CASSQGAKNIQYF. The CDR3 region has the DNA TGTGCCAGCAGCCAGGGGGCCAAAAACATTCAGTACTTC. Supplemented by reference TRBV28 and TRBJ2-4, the full variable domain reads DVKVTQSSRYLVKRTGEKVFLECVQDMDHENMFWYRQDPGLGLRLIYFSYDVKMKEKGDIPEGYSVSREKKERFSLILESASTNQTSMYLCASSQGAKNIQYFGAGTRLSVL.

This clone was observed a single time. V and J are TRBV24-1 and TRBJ2-2; tentative D call: TRBD1 (6 bases). The CDR3 loop spans 18 amino acids. CDR1 is KGHDR and CDR2 is SFDVKD in the germline V gene. The germline V and J ends were trimmed by 3 bases and 1 base, with 17 bases remaining between them. This chain's CDR3 is CATSDPHQEQGNTGELFF. DNA for the CDR3: TGTGCCACCAGTGATCCGCACCAAGAACAGGGGAACACCGGGGAGCTGTTTTTT.

The chain uses TRBV29-1 and TRBJ2-7, with D possibly being TRBD1 or TRBD2 (5 bases each). Germline loops: CDR1 SQVTM, CDR2 ANQGSEA. Trimming took 6 bases from V and 6 from J, leaving 18 bases between them. This CDR3 is built from 13 residues. This CDR3 reads CSVQRGVGTEQYF. In DNA, the CDR3 is TGCAGCGTCCAGAGGGGAGTGGGGACCGAGCAGTACTTC.

The chain is built from TRBV29-1 and TRBJ2-5, with D possibly being TRBD2 (7 bases). Deletions cut 4 bases from V and 4 bases from J, with 13 bases between. CDR3 size: 13 residues. The germline V gene encodes CDR1 SQVTM and CDR2 ANQGSEA. The CDR3 DNA sequence: TGCAGCGTTGTCGAGGGGGGGCTAGAGACCCAGTACTTC. It yields the protein CSVVEGGLETQYF.

DNA for the CDR3: TGTGCCAGCAGCCCGACTAGCTTGTATGAGCAGTTCTTC. This codes for CASSPTSLYEQFF. The chain has TRBV7-2 and TRBJ2-1; TRBD2 aligns across 7 bases. Germline-derived CDR1 and CDR2 are SGHTA and FQGNSA. V lost 5 bases and J lost 8; bases outside the gene matches: 6. The CDR3 contains 13 residues. Full variable domain (rest looked up from reference TRBV7-2 and TRBJ2-1): GAGVSQSPSNKVTEKGKDVELRCDPISGHTALYWYRQSLGQGLEFLIYFQGNSAPDKSGLPSDRFSAERTGGSVSTLTIQRTQQEDSAVYLCASSPTSLYEQFFGPGTRLTVL.

This chain uses TRBV5-1 with TRBJ2-7; 8 bases fit TRBD1. CDR1 and CDR2 (germline): SGHRS, YFSETQ. The CDR3 consists of 15 residues. The V segment lost 2 bases and the J segment 4 bases; nucleotides outside the gene matches: 8. The CDR3 here is CASSLRDRPLYEQYF. CDR3 sequence (DNA): TGCGCCAGCAGCTTAAGGGACAGGCCCTTATACGAGCAGTACTTC.

The genes are TRBV3-1 (or the pseudogene TRBV3-2) and TRBJ2-1, with D perhaps given as TRBD1 or TRBD2 (5 bases each). CDR3 size: 19 residues. V gave up 4 bases and J gave up 7 bases, with 29 bases separating them. Germline CDR1 LGHDT, CDR2 YNNKEL (reference sequence). Here the CDR3 reads CASSRPLGSGGSGQNEQFF. For the CDR3, the DNA is TGTGCCAGCAGCCGCCCACTAGGAAGTGGGGGTTCCGGACAAAATGAGCAGTTCTTC.

The chain has TRBV19 and TRBJ1-5, with 8 bases aligning to TRBD1. The CDR3 contains 15 residues. The junction had 12 bases not matched to a gene; V was cut back by 5 bases and J by 9 bases. Per the germline V gene, CDR1 is LNHDA and CDR2 is SQIVND (reference sequence). For the CDR3, the DNA is TGTGCCAGTAGTGCGGACAGGGCACCCCATTTGCCCCAGCATTTT. Its protein is CASSADRAPHLPQHF. Full variable domain (outside the CDR3, taken from reference TRBV19 and TRBJ1-5): DGGITQSPKYLFRKEGQNVTLSCEQNLNHDAMYWYRQDPGQGLRLIYYSQIVNDFQKGDIAEGYSVSREKKESFPLTVTSAQKNPTAFYLCASSADRAPHLPQHFGDGTRLSIL.

In regard to this clone: The sample has other DNA sequences that encode this CDR3 too. This chain uses TRBV19 with TRBJ2-2; D is undetermined. Trimming stripped 0 bases from V and 5 bases from J, with 7 bases between. Per germline, CDR1 LNHDA and CDR2 SQIVND (reference sequence). This CDR3 is built from 14 residues. CDR3 protein: CASSIESRTGELFF. The CDR3, as DNA: TGTGCCAGTAGTATAGAGAGTAGGACCGGGGAGCTGTTTTTT.

The chain combines TRBV7-8 with TRBJ1-4; D is perhaps TRBD1 (5 bases). CDR1 is SGHVS and CDR2 is FQNEAQ in the germline V gene. V lost 5 bases to trimming and J lost 5 bases, with 12 bases between them. The CDR3 has 14 amino acids. As DNA, the CDR3 is TGTGCCAGCAGCCTCAGACAGTTAAATGAAAAACTGTTTTTT. Translation gives CASSLRQLNEKLFF. Complete variable domain (other parts from reference TRBV7-8 and TRBJ1-4): GAGVSQSPRYKVAKRGQDVALRCDPISGHVSLFWYQQALGQGPEFLTYFQNEAQLDKSGLPSDRFFAERPEGSVSTLKIQRTQQEDSAVYLCASSLRQLNEKLFFGSGTQLSVL.

The chain carries TRBV4-1 and TRBJ1-5; D unresolved. Germline V gene sequence: CDR1 MGHRA, CDR2 YSYEKL. V was cut by 4 bases and J by 5 bases, with 15 bases left in between. This CDR3 has 15 residues. CDR3 protein: CASSLDDGRDQPQHF. The CDR3 DNA sequence: TGCGCCAGCAGCCTCGATGACGGTCGGGATCAGCCCCAGCATTTT.